This T cell receptor (beta chain) was captured in a study of PD-1 blockade in mismatch repair-deficient tumors. This CDR3 is built from 12 residues. V was pared by 4 bases and J by 7 bases, with 11 bases between. Germline assignment: CDR1 SGDLS and CDR2 YYNGEE. All patients were mismatch repair deficient, assessed by either PCR or immunohistochemistry. A few pembrolizumab responders had their TCRs sequenced. Regarding this clone: Its antigen is not known.

Sequencing was performed with immunoSEQ multiplex PCR; in TCRdb, only in-frame clones are kept and a portion is missing. The sample yields some 50,000 clones, approximately 80% seen once. Study-wide points: Tumor-resident clones, often absent from pretreatment blood, expanded after pembrolizumab and then contracted.

The sample in question was PBMCs, obtained before pembrolizumab treatment. V gene TRBV9 combines with J gene TRBJ1-2; D unclear. This sequence was found in an adult with mismatch repair-deficient cancer. CDR3 DNA: TGTGCCAGCAGCTTAGATAGCCTTGGCTACACCTTC. As protein: CASSLDSLGYTF.